Presented here are 15 T cell receptor beta chains from one specimen sequenced in a study of neurological immune-mediated disorders (dated by TCRdb to between 2017 and 2020). Libraries were constructed by 5' RACE. Instrument used: Illumina HiSeq 2500. TCRdb itself trimmed the public reads at Q25 with fastp, ran MiXCR and retained productive beta chains. A single entry per CDR3 protein holds the most common genes and DNA from its merged rows. In all, the sample holds under 80,000 distinct CDR3 sequences, and about 14% of those were seen once. Under 7% of the sample belongs to the ten largest clones. What was sequenced was PBMCs. These receptors were obtained from a woman in her forties or fifties in good health.

This clonotype was observed at least ten times. This chain connects TRBV5-1 to TRBJ1-2; D is unclear. Germline CDR1 SGHRS, CDR2 YFSETQ. Trimming removed 0 bases from V and 3 bases from J, with 15 bases in between. The CDR3 loop spans 16 amino acids. The CDR3 loop is CASSLVTGNGDYGYTF. For the CDR3, the DNA is TGCGCCAGCAGCTTGGTTACGGGCAACGGGGACTATGGCTACACCTTC.

On this clonotype itself: A much larger clone differs by one base, so this may be a read error. The rearrangement links TRBV10-2 to TRBJ2-2; no clear D gene. CDR3 length: 12 residues. Germline CDR1 is WSHSY and CDR2 is SAAADI. Here the CDR3 reads CASRLNSGELFF. The CDR3 DNA follows: TGCGCCAGCCGATTGAACAGCGGGGAGCTGTTTTTT.

This clonotype was counted many times. The rearrangement joins TRBV2 to TRBJ1-6; the match to TRBD1 covers 8 bases. With V trimmed by 5 bases and J by 7 bases, 7 bases remained unmatched. Germline assignment: CDR1 SNHLY and CDR2 FYNNEI. The CDR3 covers 15 residues. This chain's CDR3 is CASSTQGASNSPLHF. The CDR3 coding sequence is TGTGCCAGCAGTACTCAGGGGGCTTCGAATTCACCCCTCCACTTT.

This clonotype was observed at least ten times. The V and J genes are TRBV5-1 and TRBJ2-6; D unclear. The CDR3 runs to 14 residues. Germline V gene lookup returns CDR1 SGHRS and CDR2 YFSETQ. Trimming pared 4 bases from V and 0 bases from J, leaving 5 bases between. For the CDR3, the DNA is TGCGCCAGCAGCCCATACTCTGGGGCCAACGTCCTGACTTTC. It yields the protein CASSPYSGANVLTF.

This clonotype was counted ten times or more. The rearrangement links TRBV9 to TRBJ1-3; maybe TRBD1 (5 bases). The V end lost 3 bases, the J end lost 8 bases, and 15 bases lay between the germline ends. This CDR3 contains 14 residues. Germline V lookup: CDR1 SGDLS, CDR2 YYNGEE. As DNA, the CDR3 is TGTGCCAGCAGCGCCGGAGGGGCTTCGGACACCATATATTTT. Translating gives CASSAGGASDTIYF.

This clonotype was detected ten times or more. The gene calls are TRBV20-1 and TRBJ1-2; 7 bases fit TRBD1. Germline values: CDR1 DFQATT, CDR2 SNEGSKA (reference sequence). There are 12 residues in the CDR3. The V segment lost 5 bases and the J segment 4 bases; nucleotides outside the gene matches: 4. The CDR3 sequence: CSAPGTAYGYTF. CDR3 DNA sequence: TGCAGTGCTCCCGGGACAGCCTATGGCTACACCTTC.

There are many counts of this clonotype. The chain couples TRBV20-1 to TRBJ1-6, with D perhaps TRBD1 (5 bases). Germline CDR1 and CDR2: DFQATT and SNEGSKA (reference sequence). V was shortened by 1 base and J by 7 bases, with 14 bases between the two germline ends. CDR3 length equals 15 residues. CDR3 DNA: TGCAGTGCTAGAGGGGGTTCGGGGGGGAATTCACCCCTCCACTTT. Amino acids: CSARGGSGGNSPLHF.

This clonotype was counted many times. The rearrangement links TRBV28 to TRBJ1-1, with D possibly matching TRBD1 (5 bases). V lost 1 base to trimming and J lost 0 bases, with 12 bases between them. The CDR3 consists of 16 residues. Germline values: CDR1 MDHEN, CDR2 SYDVKM. CDR3: CASSLSSGRMNTEAFF. CDR3 nucleotide sequence: TGTGCCAGCAGTTTATCGTCAGGGAGAATGAACACTGAAGCTTTCTTT.

This clonotype was recorded at least ten times. This rearrangement joins TRBV20-1 to TRBJ2-3, with TRBD1 matching over 9 bases. The junction had 9 bases not matched to a gene; V was cut back by 3 bases and J by 5 bases. Germline V lookup: CDR1 DFQATT, CDR2 SNEGSKA (reference sequence). The CDR3 consists of 15 residues. The CDR3 reads CSARSLGTGLDTQYF. The CDR3 region has the DNA TGCAGTGCTAGGTCCCTGGGGACAGGGTTAGATACGCAGTATTTT.

The chain couples TRBV29-1 to TRBJ2-3; D might be TRBD2 (5 bases). Looked up from germline, CDR1 is SQVTM and CDR2 is ANQGSEA. Trimming pared 5 bases from V and 4 bases from J, leaving 10 bases between. The CDR3 runs to 12 residues. The DNA for the CDR3 is TGCAGCGTTCGGACTGCCCCAGATACGCAGTATTTT. Translated, it gives CSVRTAPDTQYF.

This clonotype was observed many times. This chain connects TRBV7-2 to TRBJ1-2; D is unclear. Germline CDR1 and CDR2: SGHTA and FQGNSA. V was clipped by 1 base and J by 4 bases, with 7 bases between them. The CDR3 has 13 residues. The CDR3 DNA sequence: TGTGCCAGCAGCTTAGGTAGTTTCTATGGCTACACCTTC. Amino acids: CASSLGSFYGYTF.

This clonotype was counted ten times or more. The chain is built from TRBV29-1 and TRBJ2-3; perhaps TRBD2 as D (5 bases). CDR3 length: 13 residues. The germline CDR1 and CDR2 sequences are SQVTM and ANQGSEA. Trimming shortened V by 6 bases and J by 2 bases, and 12 bases separated the two germline ends. In DNA, the CDR3 is TGCAGCGTACGTGCGCGGGCCACAGATACGCAGTATTTT. Its translation is CSVRARATDTQYF.

V gene TRBV7-3 combines with J gene TRBJ2-1, with 12 bases aligning to TRBD2. The CDR3 totals 19 residues. Unmatched junction bases numbered 12, after V lost 6 bases and J lost 0 bases. Germline assignment: CDR1 SGHTA and CDR2 FQGTGA. The CDR3 protein is CASSKRTSGAPSSYNEQFF. CDR3 DNA sequence: TGTGCCAGCAGTAAAAGGACTAGCGGGGCCCCGAGCTCCTACAATGAGCAGTTCTTC.

There are many counts of this clonotype. The chain couples TRBV7-2 to TRBJ2-5; 9 bases align to TRBD2. The germline V gene encodes CDR1 SGHTA and CDR2 FQGNSA. V lost 5 bases and J lost 5; bases outside the gene matches: 12. This CDR3 has 16 residues. In DNA, the CDR3 is TGTGCCAGCAGCCCCAGAAGCGGGGGGCGGCTTGAGACCCAGTACTTC. Translated: CASSPRSGGRLETQYF.

This clonotype has at least ten counts. The V gene is TRBV5-1, the J gene TRBJ1-1; 8 bases line up with TRBD1. This CDR3 is built from 15 residues. Germline CDR1 reads SGHRS; CDR2 reads YFSETQ. Germline trimming cut 0 bases from V and 5 bases from J; bases unmatched to any gene: 6. CDR3 amino acids: CASSLAITGGTEAFF. CDR3 DNA: TGCGCCAGCAGCTTGGCCATCACAGGGGGTACTGAAGCTTTCTTT.